These 21 T cell receptor beta chains were all obtained from the same sample, sequenced in a study of blood T cells in healthy people across ages. Then a second PCR, running about 6 to 11 cycles, was carried out with a sample-barcoded 5' primer and a J-beta primer mix. Via MiXCR, TCRdb re-called the 5' RACE reads, giving one row per CDR3 protein. The table records 800,000 to 1,300,000 distinct CDR3 sequences, 20% to 25% of them present only once. The same data also went into a second study, on T cells of mothers and their children.

The sample taken for sequencing was blood. These receptors came from a girl aged 2 to 9 in good health.

As concerns this clonotype: The junction does not match germline at one end; this may be a read error. The gene calls are TRBV7-7 and TRBJ2-5; D is unclear. Germline values: CDR1 SSHAT, CDR2 FNYEAQ (reference sequence). The CDR3 consists of 13 residues. CDR3 bases: TGTGCTAGCAGCTTAGGTGTCGGGCGGACCCAGTACTTC. Encoded protein: CASSLGVGRTQYF. The whole variable domain, filled in from reference TRBV7-7 and TRBJ2-5, reads GAGVSQSPRYKVTKRGQDVTLRCDPISSHATLYWYQQALGQGPEFLTYFNYEAQPDKSGLPSDRFSAERPEGSISTLTIQRTEQRDSAMYRCASSLGVGRTQYFGPGTRLLVL.

The rearrangement joins TRBV20-1 to TRBJ1-2; 8 nucleotides align to TRBD1. Per the germline V gene, CDR1 is DFQATT and CDR2 is SNEGSKA (reference sequence). The CDR3 totals 12 residues. The trim removed 6 bases at V and 13 bases at J, leaving 13 bases unmatched. The CDR3 spells CSAENSGGAVTF. The DNA for the CDR3 is TGCAGTGCCGAAAACTCAGGGGGCGCGGTCACCTTC.

The rearrangement links TRBV28 to TRBJ2-5; D unresolved. With the DNA end fitting TRBJ2-7 better, the J assignment may be wrong. The CDR3 totals 10 residues. Germline V gene data show CDR1 as MDHEN and CDR2 as SYDVKM. CDR3 nucleotide sequence: TGTGCCACCTGGAACTACGAGCAGTACTTC. This encodes CATWNYEQYF.

This chain connects TRBV7-2 to TRBJ2-1, with 12 bases matching TRBD2. CDR1 is SGHTA, CDR2 FQGNSA, per germline. CDR3 length: 14 residues. Unmatched junction bases numbered 6, after V lost 5 bases and J lost 10 bases. The CDR3 nucleotides read TGTGCCAGCAGCCCACTACTAGCGGGGGGCGAGCAGTTCTTC. Encoded protein: CASSPLLAGGEQFF.

The sample holds a few counts of this clonotype. The chain couples TRBV29-1 to TRBJ2-6, with 8 bases lining up with TRBD1. Germline trimming cut 6 bases from V and 0 bases from J; bases unmatched to any gene: 10. Germline lookup yields CDR1 SQVTM and CDR2 ANQGSEA. The CDR3 is 17 amino acids. The CDR3 loop reads CSVKTGGTRSGANVLTF. The CDR3 DNA follows: TGCAGCGTCAAAACAGGGGGGACCCGCTCTGGGGCCAACGTCCTGACTTTC.

This clonotype has only a few counts. An end of the junction does not agree with germline; a read error may underlie this. This chain joins TRBV12-3 or TRBV12-4 and TRBJ2-3; D unresolved. The CDR3 runs 12 residues. The CDR3 reads CASSSVTDTRYF. CDR3 DNA sequence: TGTGCCAGCAGTTCGGTAACAGATACGCGGTATTTT.

The J gene is TRBJ2-3, the V gene TRBV15; 10 bases map to TRBD1. Germline V gene sequence: CDR1 LNHNV, CDR2 YYDKDF (reference sequence). The J segment lost 0 bases and the V segment lost 8 bases, leaving 2 bases of the junction unmatched. CDR3 size: 14 residues. Here the CDR3 reads CATGDRGSTDTQYF. The CDR3 DNA sequence: TGTGCCACCGGGGACAGGGGTAGCACAGATACGCAGTATTTT. Supplemented by reference TRBV15 and TRBJ2-3, the full variable domain reads DAMVIQNPRYQVTQFGKPVTLSCSQTLNHNVMYWYQQKSSQAPKLLFHYYDKDFNNEADTPDNFQSRRPNTSFCFLDIRSPGLGDTAMYLCATGDRGSTDTQYFGPGTRLTVL.

The CDR3 region has the DNA TGCAGCGTTCAAACAGGGTGGTTGCAGCCCCAGCATTTT. Encoded protein: CSVQTGWLQPQHF. V is TRBV29-1 and J is TRBJ1-5, with D possibly TRBD1 on 6 matching bases. The ends were cut back, 5 bases at V and 7 bases at J, with 15 bases in the middle. Germline V CDR1 and CDR2: SQVTM, ANQGSEA. The CDR3 loop spans 13 amino acids.

This chain links TRBV5-1 with TRBJ2-1, with D possibly matching TRBD2 (7 bases). The J call may be mistaken, given a closer DNA end match to TRBJ2-5. Germline lookup yields CDR1 SGHRS and CDR2 YFSETQ. The CDR3 loop spans 15 amino acids. The DNA for the CDR3 is TGCGCCAGCTCTAGCGGACTCCAGGGGCCAGAGACCCAGTACTTC. This sequence encodes CASSSGLQGPETQYF.

The chain uses TRBV27 and TRBJ1-2, with 7 bases matching TRBD1. The junction had 6 bases not matched to a gene; V was cut back by 4 bases and J by 7 bases. Germline V CDR1 and CDR2: MNHEY, SMNVEV (reference sequence). CDR3 length: 13 residues. The chain's CDR3 is CASSSRGRGGYTF. The CDR3 region has the DNA TGTGCCAGCAGTTCGAGGGGGCGAGGTGGCTACACCTTC.

The chain recombines TRBV7-2 with TRBJ1-6; possibly TRBD1 for D (6 bases). V dropped 3 bases and J dropped 2 bases, with 14 bases sitting between them. Germline CDR1 is SGHTA and CDR2 is FQGNSA. There are 17 residues in the CDR3. CDR3 region: CASSLWRTVTYNSPLHF. The CDR3 region has the DNA TGTGCCAGCAGCTTGTGGCGGACAGTCACCTATAATTCACCCCTCCACTTT.

Concerning this clonotype itself: One end of the junction varies from germline; a read error may be responsible. The J gene is TRBJ2-5, the V gene TRBV12-3 or TRBV12-4; D gene uncertain. This CDR3 has 11 amino acids. CDR3 region: CASSRQHIQYF. The CDR3 nucleotides are TGCGCCAGCAGCCGCCAACACATCCAGTACTTC.

Only a few counts were recorded for this clonotype. The V gene is TRBV24-1, the J gene TRBJ2-7; 7 nucleotides align to TRBD1. This CDR3 has 13 residues. Germline lookup yields CDR1 KGHDR and CDR2 SFDVKD. Germline trimming cut 8 bases from V and 1 base from J; bases unmatched to any gene: 4. CDR3 loop: CATMGTASYEQYF. CDR3 nucleotides: TGTGCCACCATGGGGACAGCTTCCTACGAGCAGTACTTC.

A few counts support this clonotype. The junction departs from the called germline gene at one end, perhaps through a read error. The chain employs TRBV28 and TRBJ2-7; no reliable D call. Germline V gene lookup returns CDR1 MDHEN and CDR2 SYDVKM. The CDR3 is made up of 15 amino acids. The DNA of the CDR3 is TGTGCCAGCAGTCTATGGGATCAGAGAGTCGACGAGCAGTACTTC. Protein sequence: CASSLWDQRVDEQYF.

The chain combines TRBV6-1 with TRBJ2-7; a weak D match, TRBD2 (5 bases). The J call may be in error: the DNA end matches TRBJ2-5 better. Looked up from germline, CDR1 is MNHNS and CDR2 is SASEGT. This CDR3 contains 15 residues. The CDR3, as DNA: TGTGCCAGCACTCTTCTCAGTTGGGGAGCGGAGACCCAGTACTTC. Encoded protein: CASTLLSWGAETQYF.

The CDR3, as DNA: TGTGCCATCAGTGAGTCCAACCTAAACATCATACCGCAGTATTTT. Amino acids: CAISESNLNIIPQYF. The chain links TRBV10-3 to TRBJ2-3; D ambiguous. The length of the CDR3 is 15 residues. V lost 0 bases and J lost 10, with 17 bases in between. CDR1 is ENHRY and CDR2 is SYGVKD in the germline V gene.

The chain employs TRBV7-9 and TRBJ1-6; 7 bases are shared with TRBD1. The CDR3 consists of 16 residues. Germline CDR1 reads SEHNR; CDR2 reads FQNEAQ (reference sequence). The J segment lost 3 bases and the V segment lost 4 bases, leaving 6 bases of the junction unmatched. The CDR3 protein is CASSSFDRDYNSPLHF. CDR3 nucleotides: TGTGCCAGCAGCTCATTCGACAGGGACTATAATTCACCCCTCCACTTT.

The chain recombines TRBV4-2 with TRBJ2-7, with D unclear. The V gene's germline CDR1 is LGHNA and CDR2 YNFKEQ. The V end was cut by 1 base, the J end by 6 bases, with 4 bases between. The CDR3 is 11 residues long. As DNA, the CDR3 is TGTGCCAGCAGCCAAGTGCTCGAGCAGTACTTC. As protein: CASSQVLEQYF.

The CDR3 reads CASGRLADSYEQYF. The CDR3 DNA reads TGCGCCAGCGGCCGACTAGCGGATTCCTACGAGCAGTACTTC. The V gene is TRBV5-1, the J gene TRBJ2-7; 9 bases align to TRBD2. Germline assignment: CDR1 SGHRS and CDR2 YFSETQ. The CDR3 length is 14 residues. Trimming cost V 7 bases and J 1 base; bases outside gene matches: 6. Supplemented by reference TRBV5-1 and TRBJ2-7, the full variable domain reads KAGVTQTPRYLIKTRGQQVTLSCSPISGHRSVSWYQQTPGQGLQFLFEYFSETQRNKGNFPGRFSGRQFSNSRSEMNVSTLELGDSALYLCASGRLADSYEQYFGPGTRLTVT.

The gene calls are TRBV14 and TRBJ2-1, with 7 bases lining up with TRBD2. The CDR3 is made up of 16 amino acids. Trimming cost V 0 bases and J 6 bases; bases outside gene matches: 8. Germline values: CDR1 SGHDN, CDR2 FVKESK. For the CDR3, the DNA is TGTGCCAGCAGCCAAGATATAACGGGAGGAGGCAATGAGCAGTTCTTC. This gives the protein CASSQDITGGGNEQFF.

This clonotype has only one observation. The genes are TRBV29-1 and TRBJ2-1; D may be TRBD1 or TRBD2 (6 bases each). The CDR3 covers 14 residues. The V gene's germline CDR1 is SQVTM and CDR2 ANQGSEA. Deletions cut 6 bases from V and 5 bases from J, with 17 bases between. CDR3 protein: CSVGGARGHNEQFF. DNA for the CDR3: TGCAGCGTGGGCGGCGCCCGGGGGCACAATGAGCAGTTCTTC.